This record covers a single TCR beta chain. This entry belongs to a study of blood T cell repertoires in COVID-19. In the original analysis: Counts of nucleated cells, estimated from reference gene primer amplification, were obtained. Produced via immunoSEQ multiplex PCR; TCRdb's table is partial and in-frame only. The DNA gave D and trimming, while V, J and clone size come from that table. The profile shows some 120,000 clones, over 85% of them singletons. J was trimmed by 0 bases and V by 4 bases; bases with no gene match: 4. The germline V gene has CDR1 SEHNR and CDR2 FQNEAQ (reference sequence). The CDR3 length is 17 residues.

Material for sequencing was peripheral blood. The clonotype was recovered from a man aged 50 to 60 with active COVID-19. The V call is TRBV7-9, the J call TRBJ1-6; 9 bases map to TRBD1. CDR3 region: CASSYGDRASYNSPLHF. The DNA of the CDR3 is TGTGCCAGCAGCTACGGGGACAGGGCCTCCTATAATTCACCCCTCCACTTT.